The TCR beta chain described here comes from a study of shared clonotypes between healthy human individuals. Looking at the study overall: Researchers assigned three CD4 naive, three CD4 memory, two CD8 naive and one CD8 memory plate to each donor. The study's findings and limits: Sampling covered nothing but blood. Tissue TCR repertoires likely differ from those found in blood. Non-shared clonotypes showed lower generation probabilities than clonotypes common to all four donors.

CDR1 is MNHEY, CDR2 SMNVEV, per germline (reference sequence). The CDR3 loop spans 13 amino acids. V lost 2 bases and J 8 bases, leaving 12 bases between the germline ends. Combination of CD45RO+ cells with CCR7-negative CD45RA+ TemRA cells was used for CD8 memory. Points on this clone: As yet, its antigen is unknown.

Sequencing used immunoSEQ multiplex PCR; TCRdb keeps in-frame clones, though not all of them. The data show 100,000 to 130,000 clones, roughly 70% seen once. This TCR was recovered from a woman in her 30s in good health. The chain recombines TRBV27 with TRBJ1-2; D gene ambiguous. What was sequenced was memory CD8+ T cells sorted from blood. Sample subset: CD45RO+ cells pooled with CCR7-negative TemRA cells. The CDR3 DNA follows: TGTGCCAGCAGTTTACCTTCGGGGAGGGGCTACACCTTC. Translated, it gives CASSLPSGRGYTF.